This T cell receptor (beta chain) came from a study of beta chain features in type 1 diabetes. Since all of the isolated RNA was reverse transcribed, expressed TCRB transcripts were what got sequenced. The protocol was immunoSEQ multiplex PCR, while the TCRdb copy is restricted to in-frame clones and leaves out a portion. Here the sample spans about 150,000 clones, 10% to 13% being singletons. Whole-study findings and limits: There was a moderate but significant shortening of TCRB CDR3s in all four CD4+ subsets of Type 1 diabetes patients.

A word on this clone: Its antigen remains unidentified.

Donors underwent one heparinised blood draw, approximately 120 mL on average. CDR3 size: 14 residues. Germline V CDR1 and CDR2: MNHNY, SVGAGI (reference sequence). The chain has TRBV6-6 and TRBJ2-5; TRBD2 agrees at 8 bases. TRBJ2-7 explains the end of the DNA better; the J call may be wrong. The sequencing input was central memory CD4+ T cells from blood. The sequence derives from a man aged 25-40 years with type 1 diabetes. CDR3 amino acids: CASSHNREGYEQYF. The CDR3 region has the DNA TGTGCCAGCAGCCATAATCGGGAGGGGTACGAGCAGTACTTC.